This TCR beta chain comes out of a study of blood T cell repertoires in COVID-19. Using immunoSEQ multiplex PCR, the repertoire was profiled, and TCRdb retains in-frame clones only, with some absent. The repertoire consists of around 130,000 clones, with 70% to 85% occurring once and the leading ten covering 10% to 15%. With V trimmed by 1 base and J by 4 bases, 6 bases remained unmatched. Germline CDR1 is MGHRA and CDR2 is YSYEKL. The length of the CDR3 is 15 residues. The chain employs TRBV4-1 and TRBJ1-1; 7 nucleotides line up with TRBD1. This TCR derives from a woman aged 55-69 years with acute or convalescent COVID-19. The specimen sequenced was peripheral blood. CDR3 sequence reads: CASSQGDRVATEAFF. CDR3 nucleotide sequence: TGCGCCAGCAGCCAAGGAGACAGGGTCGCCACTGAAGCTTTCTTT.